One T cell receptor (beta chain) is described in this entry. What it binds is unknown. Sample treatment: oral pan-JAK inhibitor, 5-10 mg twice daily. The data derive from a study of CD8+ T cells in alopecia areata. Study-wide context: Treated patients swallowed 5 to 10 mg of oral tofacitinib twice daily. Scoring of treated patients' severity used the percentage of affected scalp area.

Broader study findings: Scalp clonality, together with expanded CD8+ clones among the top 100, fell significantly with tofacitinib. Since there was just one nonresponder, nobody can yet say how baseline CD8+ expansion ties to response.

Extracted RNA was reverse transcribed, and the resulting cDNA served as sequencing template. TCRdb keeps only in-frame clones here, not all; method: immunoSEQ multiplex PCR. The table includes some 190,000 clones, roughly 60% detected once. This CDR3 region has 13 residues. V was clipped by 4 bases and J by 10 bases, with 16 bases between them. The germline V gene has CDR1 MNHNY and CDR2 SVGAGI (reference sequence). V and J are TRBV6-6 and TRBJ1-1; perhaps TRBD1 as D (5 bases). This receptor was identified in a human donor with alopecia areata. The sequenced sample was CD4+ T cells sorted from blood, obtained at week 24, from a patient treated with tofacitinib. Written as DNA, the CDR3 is TGTGCCAGCAGTTTAACGGGGGAGTTGGGAGCTTTCTTT. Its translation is CASSLTGELGAFF.